The 19 T cell receptor beta chains below come from one sample, sequenced in a study of regulatory T cells in long-lasting Graves disease. Sample time point: newly diagnosed GD, antithyroid drugs for less than 3 months. RNA from PBMCs was the source of the TCR library. Sequencing libraries for TCR beta were prepared with iRepertoire HTBI primers and Arm-PCR of CDR3 regions. MiXCR was run by TCRdb on the multiplex PCR reads, yielding one entry per CDR3 protein. The table has some 320,000 distinct CDR3 sequences, over 15% seen once. The sequenced sample was peripheral blood mononuclear cells (PBMCs), obtained at new diagnosis, from a patient treated with antithyroid drugs. These receptors were taken from a female donor with Graves disease.

This clonotype has a count of ten or more. The rearrangement links TRBV12-3 or TRBV12-4 to TRBJ2-7; possible D gene TRBD1, 6 bases. CDR3 length equals 13 residues. Trimming took 6 bases from V and 0 from J, leaving 9 bases between them. The CDR3 loop is CASRPGHSYEQYF. CDR3 bases: TGTGCCAGCAGACCGGGACACTCCTACGAGCAGTACTTC.

The sample holds a few counts of this clonotype. The chain couples TRBV20-1 to TRBJ2-5, with D perhaps TRBD2 (6 bases). Germline V gene data show CDR1 as DFQATT and CDR2 as SNEGSKA (reference sequence). CDR3 length equals 12 residues. The V end lost 6 bases, the J end lost 4 bases, and 12 bases lay between the germline ends. This chain's CDR3 is CSAPWRGETQYF. The CDR3 coding sequence is TGCAGTGCCCCCTGGCGGGGAGAGACCCAGTACTTC.

Ten or more counts support this clonotype. The gene calls are TRBV20-1 and TRBJ1-4; TRBD1 might be the D (6 bases). V lost 6 bases to trimming and J lost 0 bases, with 11 bases between them. The CDR3 consists of 14 residues. The V gene's germline CDR1 is DFQATT and CDR2 SNEGSKA (reference sequence). CDR3 DNA sequence: TGCAGTGCGTCCGGGACACCAACTAATGAAAAACTGTTTTTT. This translates into CSASGTPTNEKLFF.

This clonotype was detected ten times or more. The V gene is TRBV7-2, the J gene TRBJ2-7; D may be TRBD1 (6 bases). The CDR3 loop spans 16 amino acids. Germline assignment: CDR1 SGHTA and CDR2 FQGNSA. With 1 base removed from V and 3 bases from J, the gap between germline ends came to 16 bases. The CDR3 region has the DNA TGTGCCAGCAGCTTAGTAGGCGGACAGAGCCTCTACGAGCAGTACTTC. This encodes CASSLVGGQSLYEQYF.

The table lists this clonotype with many counts. V usage is TRBV27 and J usage is TRBJ1-2, with 10 positions matching TRBD1. V shed 6 bases, J shed 5 bases, and the junction held 6 bases outside the gene matches. Germline V gives CDR1 MNHEY, CDR2 SMNVEV (reference sequence). This CDR3 is 14 amino acids long. In DNA form, the CDR3 reads TGTGCCAGCAGCCGAGGGGACAGGGGTTATGGCTACACCTTC. It specifies CASSRGDRGYGYTF.

This clonotype was seen repeatedly, ten times or more. CDR3 sequence: CASSYLGVNTEAFF. The CDR3 nucleotides are TGTGCCAGCAGTTACTTAGGTGTGAACACTGAAGCTTTCTTT. The chain employs TRBV6-5 and TRBJ1-1; no clear D gene. In germline, CDR1 is MNHEY, CDR2 SVGAGI. The CDR3 has 14 residues. Trimming removed 1 base from V and 0 bases from J, with 6 bases in between.

This clonotype was seen a few times. The rearrangement joins TRBV27 to TRBJ1-5; 9 bases map to TRBD1. This CDR3 has 13 residues. V dropped 6 bases and J dropped 12; count of bases not matched to a gene: 9. Germline V CDR1 and CDR2: MNHEY, SMNVEV (reference sequence). The DNA for the CDR3 is TGTGCCAGCAGCGACAGGGGGGACTCATTCCAGCATTTT. Amino acid sequence: CASSDRGDSFQHF.

Many counts were recorded for this clonotype. The chain employs TRBV2 and TRBJ2-1; maybe TRBD1 (6 bases). Trimming removed 10 bases from V and 4 bases from J, with 14 bases in between. The CDR3 runs 13 residues. Germline lookup yields CDR1 SNHLY and CDR2 FYNNEI. CDR3 loop: CAIQTGLYNEQFF. The CDR3 DNA reads as TGTGCCATACAGACAGGCCTTTACAATGAGCAGTTCTTC.

This clonotype has a handful of counts. The chain combines TRBV10-2 with TRBJ2-7, with 8 bases that match TRBD2. The CDR3 length is 15 residues. Trimming at V came to 8 bases and at J to 4 bases, leaving 13 bases not matched to a gene. Germline loops: CDR1 WSHSY, CDR2 SAAADI. In nucleotides, the CDR3 is TGCGCCAGCGCCTTTGGACTAGCCCCGACTTACGAGCAGTACTTC. Translation gives CASAFGLAPTYEQYF.

This sequence joins TRBV28 and TRBJ1-4; tentatively, D is TRBD1 (5 bases). CDR1 is MDHEN and CDR2 is SYDVKM in the germline V gene. This CDR3 comprises 15 residues. Trimming removed 6 bases from V and 0 bases from J, with 11 bases in between. CDR3 amino acids: CASRGVGTTNEKLFF. In DNA, the CDR3 is TGTGCCAGCAGGGGGGTGGGGACAACTAATGAAAAACTGTTTTTT.

The chain uses TRBV18 and TRBJ2-1; D remains unclear. The V gene lost 0 bases and the J gene lost 7 bases, with 13 bases spanning the gap. In germline, CDR1 is KGHSH, CDR2 LQKENI. The CDR3 loop spans 15 amino acids. CDR3 sequence reads: CASSPPSARMNEQFF. The CDR3 DNA follows: TGTGCCAGCTCACCACCATCGGCGCGCATGAATGAGCAGTTCTTC.

In this sample, this clonotype turned up many times. This chain uses TRBV20-1 with TRBJ1-1; the match to TRBD1 covers 7 bases. J gave up 3 bases and V 5 bases, and 6 bases lay outside the gene matches. Germline CDR1 reads DFQATT; CDR2 reads SNEGSKA (reference sequence). The CDR3 has 13 amino acids. This CDR3 reads CSASTGRDTEAFF. DNA for the CDR3: TGCAGTGCTTCGACAGGGAGGGACACTGAAGCTTTCTTT.

This clonotype has just a few counts. This chain connects TRBV14 to TRBJ2-5; D may be TRBD1 (5 bases). The germline CDR1 and CDR2 sequences are SGHDN and FVKESK. Trimming shortened V by 4 bases and J by 1 base, and 22 bases separated the two germline ends. The CDR3 has 18 residues. CDR3 in DNA: TGTGCCAGCAGCCCCCCCTTTACGGACACTACACTCCAAGAGACCCAGTACTTC. Its translation is CASSPPFTDTTLQETQYF.

In regard to this clonotype: A read error may be the cause here, since a much bigger clone is one base away. The chain carries TRBV19 and TRBJ2-7, with 10 positions matching TRBD2. The CDR3 is 16 residues long. Per the germline V gene, CDR1 is LNHDA and CDR2 is SQIVND (reference sequence). CDR3 in amino acids: CASSISGTSVSYGQYF. CDR3 nucleotides: TGTGCCAGTAGTATATCCGGGACTAGCGTCTCCTACGGGCAGTACTTC.

This clonotype was counted at least ten times. The chain combines TRBV11-2 with TRBJ2-7, with D perhaps matching TRBD1 (6 bases). V lost 1 base, J lost 4 bases, and 14 bases lay in between. The CDR3 has 15 amino acids. The V gene's germline CDR1 is SGHAT and CDR2 FQNNGV. The CDR3 DNA reads TGTGCCAGCAGCTTAGTCAGGGGACCTGGTTACGAGCAGTACTTC. Translation: CASSLVRGPGYEQYF.

This chain uses TRBV19 with TRBJ2-1; no clear D. V was cut by 7 bases and J by 7 bases, with 17 bases left in between. The CDR3 extends over 14 amino acids. The germline gives CDR1 LNHDA, CDR2 SQIVND (reference sequence). Here the CDR3 reads CASNPPKGLNEQFF. For the CDR3, the DNA is TGTGCCAGTAACCCCCCAAAAGGCCTTAATGAGCAGTTCTTC. The full variable domain, rest sourced from reference TRBV19 and TRBJ2-1, is DGGITQSPKYLFRKEGQNVTLSCEQNLNHDAMYWYRQDPGQGLRLIYYSQIVNDFQKGDIAEGYSVSREKKESFPLTVTSAQKNPTAFYLCASNPPKGLNEQFFGPGTRLTVL.

This clonotype was seen at least ten times. The chain is built from TRBV5-1 and TRBJ2-7, with 8 bases identical to TRBD2. Germline V gives CDR1 SGHRS, CDR2 YFSETQ. The V gene end was trimmed by 7 bases and the J gene end by 3 bases; junction bases not matched to a gene: 6. The CDR3 consists of 13 residues. CDR3 nucleotides: TGCGCCAGCGCTACCGGGAGGGACTACGAGCAGTACTTC. Protein sequence: CASATGRDYEQYF.

This clonotype was seen only a few times. V usage is TRBV27 and J usage is TRBJ2-7; the match to TRBD2 covers 9 bases. This CDR3 contains 21 residues. V trimming: 4 bases; J trimming: 3 bases; junction bases outside the gene matches: 25. Germline CDR1 is MNHEY and CDR2 is SMNVEV (reference sequence). The CDR3 sequence: CASSSGPVAGAPGGWFYEQYF. For the CDR3, the DNA is TGTGCCAGCAGTTCTGGGCCTGTAGCGGGAGCTCCCGGAGGTTGGTTCTACGAGCAGTACTTC.

This clonotype was found many times. V gene TRBV27 combines with J gene TRBJ1-1; D not certain. Germline CDR1 reads MNHEY; CDR2 reads SMNVEV (reference sequence). The length of the CDR3 is 15 residues. Trimming took 2 bases from V and 4 from J, leaving 14 bases between them. CDR3 region: CASSLGLNPGTEAFF. CDR3 nucleotide sequence: TGTGCCAGCAGTTTAGGCCTGAACCCGGGCACTGAAGCTTTCTTT.